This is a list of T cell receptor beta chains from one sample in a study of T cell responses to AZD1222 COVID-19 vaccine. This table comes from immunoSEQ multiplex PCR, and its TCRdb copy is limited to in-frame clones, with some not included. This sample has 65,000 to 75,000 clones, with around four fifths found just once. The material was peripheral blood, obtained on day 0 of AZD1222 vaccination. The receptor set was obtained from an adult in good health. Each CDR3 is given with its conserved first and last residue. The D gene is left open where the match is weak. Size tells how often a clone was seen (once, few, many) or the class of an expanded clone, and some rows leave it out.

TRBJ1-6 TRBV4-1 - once TGCGCCAGCAGCCAAGATCCCAGGAATTCACCCCTCCACTTT CASSQDPRNSPLHF
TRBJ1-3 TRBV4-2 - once TGTGCCAGCAGCCAAGATGCCAGGGGAACTGGAAACACCATATATTTT CASSQDARGTGNTIYF
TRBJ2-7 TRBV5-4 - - TGTGCCAGCAGCTTGTCCGGTTACGAGCAGTACTTC CASSLSGYEQYF
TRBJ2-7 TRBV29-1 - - TGCAGCGTTGAAGAATTTACGACAGGCTACGAGCAGTACTTC CSVEEFTTGYEQYF
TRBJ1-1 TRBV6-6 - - TGTGCCAGCATCGACCGGGACCGAGTTGAAGCTTTCTTT CASIDRDRVEAFF
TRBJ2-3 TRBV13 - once TGTGCCAGCAGCTTACAGACTACAAGGGATACGCAGTATTTT CASSLQTTRDTQYF
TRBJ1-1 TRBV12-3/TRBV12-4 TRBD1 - TGTGCCAGCATTCGACAGGGGGCCACTGAAGCTTTCTTT CASIRQGATEAFF
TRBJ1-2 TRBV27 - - TGTGCCAGCAGTCCCGATCGTGGGCCGGGCTATGGCTACACCTTC CASSPDRGPGYGYTF
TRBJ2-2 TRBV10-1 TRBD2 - TGCGCCAGCATGGCGGGACTAGCGGTTGGCGGGGAGCTGTTTTTT CASMAGLAVGGELFF
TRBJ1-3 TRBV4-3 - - TGCGCCAGCAGCCAAGTGGGGGGATTAAGCTCTGGAAACACCATATATTTT CASSQVGGLSSGNTIYF
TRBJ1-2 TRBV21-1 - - TGTGCCAGCAGCTACCCCGGGACCGATGTCTACACCTTC CASSYPGTDVYTF
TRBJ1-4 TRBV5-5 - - TGTGCCAGCAGCCGTAGCGGGCTGACTAATGAAAAACTGTTTTTT CASSRSGLTNEKLFF
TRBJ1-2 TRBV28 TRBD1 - TGTGCCAGCGGAACAGGGGGTGACTATGGCTACACCTTC CASGTGGDYGYTF
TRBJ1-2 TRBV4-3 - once TGCGCCAGCAGCCAAGATCAATGGGGCTTGGGTGGCTACACCTTC CASSQDQWGLGGYTF
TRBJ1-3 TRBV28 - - TGTGCCAGCGCAGGCTCTGGAAACACCATATATTTT CASAGSGNTIYF
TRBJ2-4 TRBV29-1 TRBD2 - TGCAGCGTTGGACTAGCGGGGTCAGTCATTCAGTACTTC CSVGLAGSVIQYF
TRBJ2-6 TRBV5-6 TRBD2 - TGTGCCAGCAGCATACTAGCGGGCTCCTCTGGGGCCAACGTCCTGACTTTC CASSILAGSSGANVLTF
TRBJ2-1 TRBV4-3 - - TGCGCCAGCAGCCAAAACTCTTTATACAATGAGCAGTTCTTC CASSQNSLYNEQFF
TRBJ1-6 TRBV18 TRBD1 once TGTGCCAGCTCACCGGGACAGGGCTTTTCACCCCTCCACTTT CASSPGQGFSPLHF
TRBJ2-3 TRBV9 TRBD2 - TGTGCCAGCAGCGCCGGGACTAGAAGTCTTGATACGCAGTATTTT CASSAGTRSLDTQYF
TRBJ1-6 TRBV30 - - TGTGCCTGGAGTCCCATGACAGGCGCTGGTTCACCCCTCCACTTT CAWSPMTGAGSPLHF
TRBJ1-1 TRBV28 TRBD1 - TGTGCCAGCAGTAATCCCAGCCAGGGGGTCAGTGAAGCTTTCTTT CASSNPSQGVSEAFF
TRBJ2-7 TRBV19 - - TGTGCCAGTAGTGACGACTGGAGCTCCTACGAGCAGTACTTC CASSDDWSSYEQYF
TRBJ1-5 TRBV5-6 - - TGTGCCAGCAGCTTGGGTTGGGGGTCCAATCAGCCCCAGCATTTT CASSLGWGSNQPQHF
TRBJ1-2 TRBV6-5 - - TGTGCCAGCAGTTATATCGGGCAGGGCTATGGCTACACCTTC CASSYIGQGYGYTF
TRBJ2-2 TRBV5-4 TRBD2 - TGTGCCAGCAGCTTCGAGGGTTTAGCGGGAGTGAGGACCGGGGAGCTGTTTTTT CASSFEGLAGVRTGELFF
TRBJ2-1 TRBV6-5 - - TGTGCCAGCAGTCGGGACATGTCCTACAATGAGCAGTTCTTC CASSRDMSYNEQFF
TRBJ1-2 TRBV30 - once TGTGCCTGGAACCTGGAGACAGCCTTTTATGGCTACACCTTC CAWNLETAFYGYTF
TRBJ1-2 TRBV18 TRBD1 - TGTGCCAGCTCACCACAGACAGGGGATAACTATGGCTACACCTTC CASSPQTGDNYGYTF
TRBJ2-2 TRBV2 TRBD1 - TGTGCCAGCAGTGTCCAGGGGGCCCCCGGGGAGCTGTTTTTT CASSVQGAPGELFF
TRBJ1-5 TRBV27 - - TGTGCCAGCAGTTGGGAAGGATATGGCAATCAGCCCCAGCATTTT CASSWEGYGNQPQHF
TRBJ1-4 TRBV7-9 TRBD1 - TGTGCCAGCAGCCGCCGGACAGGGGAAAAACTGTTTTTT CASSRRTGEKLFF
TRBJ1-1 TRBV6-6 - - TGTGCCAGCAGTTCTCGAGGACAGATGAACACTGAAGCTTTCTTT CASSSRGQMNTEAFF
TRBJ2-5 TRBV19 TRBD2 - TGTGCCAGTAGTACCTGGACTAGCGGTCAAGAGACCCAGTACTTC CASSTWTSGQETQYF
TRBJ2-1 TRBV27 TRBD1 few TGTGCCAGCAGTTCCCGGACAGGATCTTACAATGAGCAGTTCTTC CASSSRTGSYNEQFF
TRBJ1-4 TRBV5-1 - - TGCGCCAGCAGCTTGGCGGTCGACAGCGGGGAAAAACTGTTTTTT CASSLAVDSGEKLFF
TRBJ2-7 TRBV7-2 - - TGTGCCAGCAGACCCCAATATAGCGGCACCTACGAGCAGTACTTC CASRPQYSGTYEQYF
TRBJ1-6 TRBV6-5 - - TGTGCCAGCAGGTGGCAGCAAAATTCACCCCTCCACTTT CASRWQQNSPLHF
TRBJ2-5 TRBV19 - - TGTGCCAGTAGTAAGAGTTGGGCAGTACAAGAGACCCAGTACTTC CASSKSWAVQETQYF
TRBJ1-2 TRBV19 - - TGTGCCAGTAGTTGGTCGGGGGAACTCGACTATGGCTACACCTTC CASSWSGELDYGYTF
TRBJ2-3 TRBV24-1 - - TGTGCCACCAGTAACCCGGCTGACAACACAGATACGCAGTATTTT CATSNPADNTDTQYF
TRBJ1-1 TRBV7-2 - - TGTGCCAGCAGCTTAGCTGGGTGGACAAAGAACACTGAAGCTTTCTTT CASSLAGWTKNTEAFF
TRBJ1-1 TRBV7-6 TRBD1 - TGTGCCACAAAGACCGGGACAGGAGTGAACACTGAAGCTTTCTTT CATKTGTGVNTEAFF
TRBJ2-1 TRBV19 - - TGTGCCAGTAGTACGAGACAAATCCCGAGCTATGAGCAGTTCTTC CASSTRQIPSYEQFF
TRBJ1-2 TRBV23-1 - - TGCGCCAGCACCCACTCACGAGGGGCGCAATATGGCTACACCTTC CASTHSRGAQYGYTF
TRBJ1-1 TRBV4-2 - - TGTGCCAGCAGCCATAGTACCACTGAAGCTTTCTTT CASSHSTTEAFF
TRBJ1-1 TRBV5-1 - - TGCGCCAGCAGCTTCCTAGGGCAGGGTGACATGAACACTGAAGCTTTCTTT CASSFLGQGDMNTEAFF
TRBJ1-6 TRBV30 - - TGTGCCTGGAGTACGGGGGTCCACCTCCCTTCACCCCTCCACTTT CAWSTGVHLPSPLHF
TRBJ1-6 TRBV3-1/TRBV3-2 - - TGTGCCAGCAGCCAAGACTCGTTAGAAACCTATAATTCACCCCTCCACTTT CASSQDSLETYNSPLHF
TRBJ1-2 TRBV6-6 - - TGTGCCAGCGGGGGGTTGGCGTGGGGCTACACCTTC CASGGLAWGYTF
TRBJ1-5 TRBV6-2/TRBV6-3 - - TGTGCCAGCAGTTACAGGGAGAGGGTTCTCCGAAGCAATCAGCCCCAGCATTTT CASSYRERVLRSNQPQHF
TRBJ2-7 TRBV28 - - TGTGCCAGCAGCTGGGCGGGGAGCTCCTACGAGCAGTACTTC CASSWAGSSYEQYF
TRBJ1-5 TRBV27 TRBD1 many TGTGCCAGCAGTTTGACAGGGGCGCGTCAGCCCCAGCATTTT CASSLTGARQPQHF
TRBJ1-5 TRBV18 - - TGTGCCAGCTCACCATGGCAGGGGAATCAGCCCCAGCATTTT CASSPWQGNQPQHF
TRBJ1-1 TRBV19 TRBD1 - TGTGCCAGTAGGAGACAGGGGGAGGATGAAGCTTTCTTT CASRRQGEDEAFF
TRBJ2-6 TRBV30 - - TGTGCCTGGGATCAAGTCGGCCGACCGGCTGGGGCCAACGTCCTGACTTTC CAWDQVGRPAGANVLTF
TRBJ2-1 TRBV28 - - TGTGCCAGCAGAGCGGCAGACAAGTACAATGAGCAGTTCTTC CASRAADKYNEQFF
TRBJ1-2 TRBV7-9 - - TGTGCCAGCAGCCCCGGTTATGACGGCTACACCTTC CASSPGYDGYTF